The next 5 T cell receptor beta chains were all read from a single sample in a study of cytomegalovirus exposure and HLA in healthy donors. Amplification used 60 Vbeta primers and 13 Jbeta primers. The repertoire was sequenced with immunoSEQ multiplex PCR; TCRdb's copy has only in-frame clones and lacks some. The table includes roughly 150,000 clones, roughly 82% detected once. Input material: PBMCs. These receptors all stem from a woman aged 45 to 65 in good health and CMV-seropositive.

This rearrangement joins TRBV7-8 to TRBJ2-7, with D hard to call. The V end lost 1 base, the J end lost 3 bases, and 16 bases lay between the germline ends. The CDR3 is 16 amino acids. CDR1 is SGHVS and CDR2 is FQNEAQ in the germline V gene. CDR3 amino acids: CASSLDNSLVNYEQYF. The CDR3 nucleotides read TGTGCCAGCAGCTTAGATAATTCCCTAGTAAACTACGAGCAGTACTTC.

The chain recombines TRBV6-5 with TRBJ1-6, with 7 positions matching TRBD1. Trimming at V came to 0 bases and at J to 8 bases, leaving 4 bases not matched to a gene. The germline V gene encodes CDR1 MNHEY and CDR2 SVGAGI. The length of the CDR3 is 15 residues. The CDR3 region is CASSYSRGMDSPLHF. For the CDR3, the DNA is TGTGCCAGCAGTTACTCCAGGGGGATGGATTCACCCCTCCACTTT.

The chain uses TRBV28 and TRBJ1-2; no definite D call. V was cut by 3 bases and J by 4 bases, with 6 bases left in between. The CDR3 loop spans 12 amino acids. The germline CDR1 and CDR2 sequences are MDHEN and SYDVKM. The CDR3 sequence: CASSLNGYGYTF. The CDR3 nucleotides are TGTGCCAGCAGTTTGAACGGCTATGGCTACACCTTC.

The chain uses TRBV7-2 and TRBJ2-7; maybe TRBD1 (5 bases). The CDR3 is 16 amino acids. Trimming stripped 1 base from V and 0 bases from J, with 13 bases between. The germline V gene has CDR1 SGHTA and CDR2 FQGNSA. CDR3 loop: CASSLGPGGASYEQYF. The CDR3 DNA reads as TGTGCCAGCAGCTTAGGACCAGGTGGGGCCTCCTACGAGCAGTACTTC.

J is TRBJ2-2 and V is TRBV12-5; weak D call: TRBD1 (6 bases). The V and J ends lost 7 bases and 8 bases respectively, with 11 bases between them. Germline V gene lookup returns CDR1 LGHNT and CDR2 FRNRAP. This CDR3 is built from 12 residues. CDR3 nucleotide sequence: TGTGCTAGTGCCTTAGGGGGTGGGGAGCTGTTTTTT. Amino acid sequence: CASALGGGELFF. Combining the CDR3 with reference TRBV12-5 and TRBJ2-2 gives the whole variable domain DARVTQTPRHKVTEMGQEVTMRCQPILGHNTVFWYRQTMMQGLELLAYFRNRAPLDDSGMPKDRFSAEMPDATLATLKIQPSEPRDSAVYFCASALGGGELFFGEGSRLTVL.